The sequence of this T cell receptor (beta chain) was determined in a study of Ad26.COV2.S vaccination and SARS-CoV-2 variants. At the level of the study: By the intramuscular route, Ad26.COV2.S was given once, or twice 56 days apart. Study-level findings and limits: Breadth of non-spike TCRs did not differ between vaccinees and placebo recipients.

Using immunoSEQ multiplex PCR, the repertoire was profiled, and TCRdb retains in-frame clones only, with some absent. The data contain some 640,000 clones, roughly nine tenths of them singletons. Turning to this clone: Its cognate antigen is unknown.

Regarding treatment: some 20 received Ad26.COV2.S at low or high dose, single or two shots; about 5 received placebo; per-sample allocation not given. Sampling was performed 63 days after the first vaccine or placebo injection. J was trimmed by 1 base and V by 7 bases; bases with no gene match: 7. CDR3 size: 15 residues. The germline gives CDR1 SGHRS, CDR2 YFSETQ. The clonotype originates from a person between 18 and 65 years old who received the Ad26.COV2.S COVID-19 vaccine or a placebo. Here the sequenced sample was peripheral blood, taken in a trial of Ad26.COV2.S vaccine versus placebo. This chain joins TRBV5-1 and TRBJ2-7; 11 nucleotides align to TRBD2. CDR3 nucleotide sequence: TGCGCCAGCGGGGCGTTAGCGGGGGGGTCCTACGAGCAGTACTTC. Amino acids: CASGALAGGSYEQYF.